This entry is about one T cell receptor (beta chain). Its antigen has not been determined. Nothing much larger sits one base from this clone, and base qualities are not available. Based on the germline V gene, the CDR1 and CDR2 sequences are MGHRA and YSYEKL. The junction shows trimming of 1 base on V and 2 bases on J, and the gene matches do not reach 4 bases of it. Measured from the cysteine to the phenylalanine, the CDR3 is 15 residues long. CDR3 DNA only is kept here, 45 bases in frame from base 1. These data are taken from a study of blood T cell repertoires in COVID-19 (dated by TCRdb to the early 2020s). Concerning the study at large: Samples covering the acute and convalescent phases of COVID-19 were provided by collaborators in the United States, Italy and Spain. The prospective study material was composed of cDNA or gDNA derived from T cells, B-cell-depleted T cells, or PBMCs. The dataset comprised deeply sampled blood TCRbeta repertoires from subjects exposed to, actively infected with, or recovered from COVID-19. A freely available public database, intended as a resource for researchers studying the immune response to SARS-CoV-2, is where the repertoires were released. Samples came from the ongoing ImmuneRACE study (first 160 participants) plus 1,254 subjects from 6 global collaborators. Sample metadata almost always included a de-identified subject ID, COVID-19 status, age in years and sex. Where available, HLA class I and class II types were taken from metadata supplied by the sample provider and were not determined by assay-based typing.

The immunoSEQ Assay, a bias-controlled multiplex PCR, was used to amplify TCRbeta CDR3 regions from genomic DNA. The paper's processing steps were these. The number of nucleated cells in each sample was estimated from the amplification of reference gene primers within the assay. To quantify the absolute abundance of each unique TCRbeta CDR3 rearrangement, sequence reads were collapsed and filtered. For each sample, productive Simpson clonality was calculated as the square root of Simpson's diversity index across productive rearrangements. This immuneACCESS table, as held by TCRdb, lists in-frame sequences with V and J called but not all clones. Of the missing ones, under half trace to an unresolved V gene in checked studies; the others have no known cause. From that table come the V and J calls and clone size; the DNA was used to work out D and trimming. The sample contains approximately 670,000 clones, around 90% of them found a single time. More than 0.25% of the sample is taken by the ten largest.

Study-level results and caveats: The quantity of clinical and demographic metadata differed by source and by participant and was supplied without curation.

Collaborating institutions collected whole blood in K2EDTA tubes following their own protocols. Collaborator samples were shipped for TCRbeta analysis as frozen whole blood, isolated PBMCs, or DNA extracted from either sample type. The clonotype was recovered from a young woman with acute or convalescent COVID-19. The sequenced sample consisted of peripheral blood. This chain joins TRBV4-1 to TRBJ1-2, with 7 bases in between that match TRBD1. The nucleotides read TGCGCCAGCAGCCAAGGACAGGGCCTAAACTATGGCTACACCTTC. It codes for CASSQGQGLNYGYTF.